This TCR beta chain was captured by sequencing in a study of T cell repertoires in cytomegalovirus infection. CDR3 length: 10 amino acids. Looked up from germline, CDR1 is SEHNR and CDR2 is FQNEAQ (reference sequence). The ends were cut back, 11 bases at V and 4 bases at J, with 9 bases in the middle. TCRdb reanalysed the reads using MiXCR and keeps one entry per CDR3 protein. The table lists hundreds of thousands of distinct CDR3 sequences, approximately 33% of them singletons. Comment on this clonotype: Antigen: not known.

This receptor was identified in a human donor in good health (CMV status not recorded). Some clones in this sample may be carry-over from other donors' samples. This chain joins TRBV7-9 and TRBJ2-7; no clear D gene. The sample was cultured CD8+ T cells from PBMCs, taken from culture after CMV antigen stimulation. The CDR3 sequence: CACGGYEQYF. The DNA of the CDR3 is TGTGCCTGCGGCGGTTACGAGCAGTACTTC.